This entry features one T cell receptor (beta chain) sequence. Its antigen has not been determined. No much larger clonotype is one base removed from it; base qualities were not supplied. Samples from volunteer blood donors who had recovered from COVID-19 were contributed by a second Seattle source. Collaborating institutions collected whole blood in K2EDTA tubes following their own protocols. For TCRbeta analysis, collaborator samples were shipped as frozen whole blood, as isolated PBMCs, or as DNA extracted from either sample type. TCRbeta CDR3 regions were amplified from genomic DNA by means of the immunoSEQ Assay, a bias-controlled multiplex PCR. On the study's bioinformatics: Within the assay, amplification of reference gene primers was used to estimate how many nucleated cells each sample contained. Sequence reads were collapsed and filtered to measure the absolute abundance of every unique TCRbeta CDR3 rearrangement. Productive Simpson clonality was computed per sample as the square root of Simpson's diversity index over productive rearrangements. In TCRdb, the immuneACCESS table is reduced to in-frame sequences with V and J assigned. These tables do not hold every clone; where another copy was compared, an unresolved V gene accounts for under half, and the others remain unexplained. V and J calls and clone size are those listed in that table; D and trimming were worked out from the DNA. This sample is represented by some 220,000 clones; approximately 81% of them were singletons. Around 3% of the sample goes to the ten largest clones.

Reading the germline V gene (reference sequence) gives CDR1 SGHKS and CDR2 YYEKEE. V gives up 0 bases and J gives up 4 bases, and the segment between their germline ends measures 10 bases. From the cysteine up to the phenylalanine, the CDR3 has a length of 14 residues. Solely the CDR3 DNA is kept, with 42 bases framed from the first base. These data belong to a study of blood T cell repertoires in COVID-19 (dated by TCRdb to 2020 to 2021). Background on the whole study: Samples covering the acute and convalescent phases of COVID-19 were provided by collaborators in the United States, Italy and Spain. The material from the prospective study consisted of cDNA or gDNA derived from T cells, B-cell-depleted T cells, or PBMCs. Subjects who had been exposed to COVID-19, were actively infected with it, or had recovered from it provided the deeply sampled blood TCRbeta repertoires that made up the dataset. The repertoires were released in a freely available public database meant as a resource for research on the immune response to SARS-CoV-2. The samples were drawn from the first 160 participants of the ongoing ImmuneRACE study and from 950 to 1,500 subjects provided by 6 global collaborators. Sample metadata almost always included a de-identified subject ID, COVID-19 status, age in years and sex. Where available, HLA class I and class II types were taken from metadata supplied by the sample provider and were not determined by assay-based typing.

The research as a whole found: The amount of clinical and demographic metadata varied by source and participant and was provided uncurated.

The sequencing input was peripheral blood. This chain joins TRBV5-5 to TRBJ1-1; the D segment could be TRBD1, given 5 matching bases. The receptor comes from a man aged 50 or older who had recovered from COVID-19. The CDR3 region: CASSLVGRSTEAFF. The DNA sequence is TGTGCCAGCAGCTTGGTGGGGCGTAGCACTGAAGCTTTCTTT.